The entry below gives a single T cell receptor (beta chain) sequence along with its context. Per germline, CDR1 SGHRS and CDR2 YFSETQ. The CDR3 sequence is 16 residues long. Trimming cost V 4 bases and J 2 bases, with 17 bases left between them. TCRdb's copy holds only in-frame clones and misses some; the assay was immunoSEQ multiplex PCR. This table holds fewer than 140,000 clones, 76% found once. This sample was included in a study of blood T cell repertoires in COVID-19. This chain links TRBV5-1 with TRBJ2-3; D may be TRBD1 (6 bases). The clonotype comes from a man aged 80 or over with COVID-19, enrolled during active disease. Sequencing was performed on peripheral blood. CDR3 sequence reads: CASSPDAGVVTDTQYF. As DNA, the CDR3 is TGCGCCAGCAGCCCTGACGCAGGGGTAGTCACAGATACGCAGTATTTT.